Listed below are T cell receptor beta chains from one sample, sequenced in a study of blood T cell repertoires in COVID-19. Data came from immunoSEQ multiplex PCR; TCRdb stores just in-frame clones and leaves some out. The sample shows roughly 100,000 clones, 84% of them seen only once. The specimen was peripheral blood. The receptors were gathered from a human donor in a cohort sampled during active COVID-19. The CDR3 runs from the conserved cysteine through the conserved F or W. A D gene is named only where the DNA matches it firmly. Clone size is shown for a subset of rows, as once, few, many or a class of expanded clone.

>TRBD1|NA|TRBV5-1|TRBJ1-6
TGCGCCAGCAGCCTGGGACAGAATAATTCACCCCTCCACTTT
CASSLGQNNSPLHF
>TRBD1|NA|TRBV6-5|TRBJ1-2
TGTGCCAGCAACCAGTGGGGACAGGGATCGAATGGCTACACCTTC
CASNQWGQGSNGYTF
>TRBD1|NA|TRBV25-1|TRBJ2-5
TGTGCCAGCAGTAAACAGGGGGCACAAGAGACCCAGTACTTC
CASSKQGAQETQYF
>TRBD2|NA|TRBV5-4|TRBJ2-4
TGTGCCAGCAGCCGCCCGGGGGGAACAAACATTCAGTACTTC
CASSRPGGTNIQYF
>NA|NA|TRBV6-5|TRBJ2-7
TGTGCCAGTTCTACAGGGACACCCCCTTCCTACGAGCAGTACTTC
CASSTGTPPSYEQYF
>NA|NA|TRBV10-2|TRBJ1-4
TGCGCCAGCAGTGAAGAATCGTCGGGCGGGCTTCGGGGGATAAATGAAAAACTGTTTTTT
CASSEESSGGLRGINEKLFF
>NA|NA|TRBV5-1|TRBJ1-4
TGCGCCAGCAGCTTTGGGGGGGATGAAAAACTGTTTTTT
CASSFGGDEKLFF
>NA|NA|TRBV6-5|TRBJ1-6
TGTGCCAGCAGTTACAGCGGGGGGTGGAATTCACCCCTCCACTTT
CASSYSGGWNSPLHF
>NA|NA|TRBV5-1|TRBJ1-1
TGCGCCAGCAGGGGGTCCGGGGGGAACACTGAAGCTTTCTTT
CASRGSGGNTEAFF
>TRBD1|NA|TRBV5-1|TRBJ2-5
TGCGCCAGCAGCACCGACAGGGTTCGCGAGACCCAGTACTTC
CASSTDRVRETQYF
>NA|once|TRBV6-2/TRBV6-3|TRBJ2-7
TGTGCCAGCAGTGCCGGTTGGGGGCAGCGGTACGAGCAGTACTTC
CASSAGWGQRYEQYF
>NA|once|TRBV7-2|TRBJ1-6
TGTGCCAGCAGCTATTTTGCGCCCGGGGGTTTAACCCTCCACTTT
CASSYFAPGGLTLHF
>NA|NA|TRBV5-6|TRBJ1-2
TGTGCCAGCAGCCCATTCGTGGTCAGTGATGGCTACACCTTC
CASSPFVVSDGYTF
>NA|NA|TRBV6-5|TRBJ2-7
TGTGCCAGCAGCCACAGACCGGGGGAATACGAGCAGTACTTC
CASSHRPGEYEQYF
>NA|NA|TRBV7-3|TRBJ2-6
TGTGCCAGCAGCGCCATGGCCTCTGGGGCCAACGTCCTGACTTTC
CASSAMASGANVLTF
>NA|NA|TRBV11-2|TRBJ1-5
TGTGCCAGCAGTATGTCAGTGAATCAGCCCCAGCATTTT
CASSMSVNQPQHF
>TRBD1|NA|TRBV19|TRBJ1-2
TGTGCCAGTAGTATCCCGGGACAGGGCCTCAAGGGCTACACCTTC
CASSIPGQGLKGYTF
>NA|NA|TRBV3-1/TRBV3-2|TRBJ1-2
TGTGCCAGCAGCCTAAGAGGGGGGGGCACCCCTAACTATGGCTACACCTTC
CASSLRGGGTPNYGYTF
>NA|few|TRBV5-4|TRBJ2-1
TGTGCCAGCAGCCCCACTCGGGGAGCACACAATGAGCAGTTCTTC
CASSPTRGAHNEQFF
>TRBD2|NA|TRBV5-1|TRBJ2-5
TGCGCCAGCAGCCCCGGGGGTAGCGGGGGGGCCGAGACCCAGTACTTC
CASSPGGSGGAETQYF
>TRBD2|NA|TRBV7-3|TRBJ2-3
TGTGCCAGCAGCTTTTCTCAGCGGGGGGCCGGAGATACGCAGTATTTT
CASSFSQRGAGDTQYF
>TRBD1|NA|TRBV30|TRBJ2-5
TGTGCCTGGAGCCACGGACAGGGCAGAATTGAGACCCAGTACTTC
CAWSHGQGRIETQYF
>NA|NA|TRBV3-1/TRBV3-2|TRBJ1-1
TGTGCCAGCAGCCAAGTGGCCCCGCGGGCGAACACTGAAGCTTTCTTT
CASSQVAPRANTEAFF
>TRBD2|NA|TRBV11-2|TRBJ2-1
TGTGCCAGCAGCCGACTAGCGGGGGCCTACAATGAGCAGTTCTTC
CASSRLAGAYNEQFF
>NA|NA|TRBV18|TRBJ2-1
TGTGCCAGCTCACCCTTTGGGTTCAGGGCGAGCTCCTACAATGAGCAGTTCTTC
CASSPFGFRASSYNEQFF
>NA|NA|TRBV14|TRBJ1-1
TGTGCCAGCAGCCAAGATCAGGGCACCCTTTACACTGAAGCTTTCTTT
CASSQDQGTLYTEAFF
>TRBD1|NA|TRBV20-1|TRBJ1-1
TGCAGTGCTAGTGTAGGACAGGCTAACACTGAAGCTTTCTTT
CSASVGQANTEAFF
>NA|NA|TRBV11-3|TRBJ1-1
TGTGCCAGCAGCCCCGGACAGAACACTGAAGCTTTCTTT
CASSPGQNTEAFF
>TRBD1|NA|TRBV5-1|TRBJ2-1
TGCGCCAGCAGCTTGGACCGCCGGGACAGGGGGCTGCGACCCTCCTACAATGAGCAGTTCTTC
CASSLDRRDRGLRPSYNEQFF
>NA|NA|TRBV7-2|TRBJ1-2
TGTGCCAGCAGCCGTAGGGCAGGTAGCGACTATGGCTACACCTTC
CASSRRAGSDYGYTF
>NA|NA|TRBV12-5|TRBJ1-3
TGTGCTAGTGGTCCAGGGGCTGGAAACACCATATATTTT
CASGPGAGNTIYF
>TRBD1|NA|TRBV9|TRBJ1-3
TGTGCCAGCAGCGTAGCCGGACAGGGCCCTGGAAACACCATATATTTT
CASSVAGQGPGNTIYF
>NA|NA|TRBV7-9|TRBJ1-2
TGTGCCAGCAGCTTCATGGGGGGCTATGGCTACACCTTC
CASSFMGGYGYTF
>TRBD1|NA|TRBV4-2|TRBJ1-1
TGTGCCAGCAGCCAGGTGAGACAGGGGAACACTGAAGCTTTCTTT
CASSQVRQGNTEAFF
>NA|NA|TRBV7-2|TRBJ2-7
TGTGCCAGCAGCGCAGGGGCTTACGAGCAGTACTTC
CASSAGAYEQYF
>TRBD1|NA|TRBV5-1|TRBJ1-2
TGCGCCAGCAGCTTGGACGGGACAGGCGGCTACACCTTC
CASSLDGTGGYTF
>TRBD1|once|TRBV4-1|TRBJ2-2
TGCGCCAGCAGCCAAGCTAACAGGGGGATTGCCGGGGAGCTGTTTTTT
CASSQANRGIAGELFF
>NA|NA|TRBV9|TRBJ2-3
TGTGCCAGCAGCGTAGGTAGCCTGAACACGCAGTATTTT
CASSVGSLNTQYF
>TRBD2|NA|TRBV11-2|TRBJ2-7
TGTGCCAGCAGCTTAGAAGCGGGGGGTCCCTACGAGCAGTACTTC
CASSLEAGGPYEQYF
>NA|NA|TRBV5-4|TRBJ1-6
TGTGCCAGCAGATATAACGGTAATTCACCCCTCCACTTT
CASRYNGNSPLHF
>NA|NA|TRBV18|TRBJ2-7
TGTGCCAGCTCACTGTCAAAGCCCCCCAACGAGCAGTACTTC
CASSLSKPPNEQYF
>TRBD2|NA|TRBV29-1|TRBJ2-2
TGCAGCGCTGGACTAGCGGGGATGACCGGGGAGCTGTTTTTT
CSAGLAGMTGELFF
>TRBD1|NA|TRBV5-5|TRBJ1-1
TGTGCCAGCAGCCTGGGACAGGTGAACACTGAAGCTTTCTTT
CASSLGQVNTEAFF